The 14 T cell receptor beta chains given below trace back to one sample, sequenced in a study of siplizumab effects on memory and regulatory T cells. The protocol was immunoSEQ multiplex PCR, while the TCRdb copy is restricted to in-frame clones and leaves out a portion. The table lists under 140,000 clones, roughly 92% of them singletons. The specimen sequenced was CD4+ T cells sorted from blood. These receptors were obtained from a human donor in good health.

CDR3 DNA sequence: TGCGCCAGCAGTGGACAGGGGTATTACGAGCAGTACTTC. Amino acids: CASSGQGYYEQYF. The V gene is TRBV5-1, the J gene TRBJ2-7, with TRBD1 identical over 9 bases. Germline V CDR1 and CDR2: SGHRS, YFSETQ. The CDR3 runs to 13 residues. V was clipped by 5 bases and J by 4 bases; unmatched bases: 4.

The rearrangement joins TRBV7-2 to TRBJ1-5; unclear D gene. From germline, CDR1 is SGHTA and CDR2 FQGNSA. This CDR3 is built from 13 residues. V lost 1 base, J lost 3 bases, and 4 bases lay in between. CDR3 in DNA: TGTGCCAGCAGCTTAGAGGACAATCAGCCCCAGCATTTT. It translates to CASSLEDNQPQHF.

The chain carries TRBV6-1 and TRBJ1-2; no clear D gene. This CDR3 is built from 11 residues. The germline V gene has CDR1 MNHNS and CDR2 SASEGT. The V end lost 0 bases, the J end lost 8 bases, and 4 bases lay between the germline ends. In DNA, the CDR3 is TGTGCCAGCAGTGAAGCAGGCGGCTACACCTTC. As protein: CASSEAGGYTF.

This clone was observed a few times. This chain connects TRBV7-8 to TRBJ2-7; D perhaps matches TRBD2 (6 bases). V was clipped by 5 bases and J by 1 base, with 15 bases between them. Germline V gene lookup returns CDR1 SGHVS and CDR2 FQNEAQ. The CDR3 extends over 15 amino acids. The CDR3 loop is CASSPGLSESYEQYF. CDR3 DNA sequence: TGTGCCAGCAGCCCGGGACTCTCGGAGTCCTACGAGCAGTACTTC. Full variable domain (outside the CDR3, taken from reference TRBV7-8 and TRBJ2-7): GAGVSQSPRYKVAKRGQDVALRCDPISGHVSLFWYQQALGQGPEFLTYFQNEAQLDKSGLPSDRFFAERPEGSVSTLKIQRTQQEDSAVYLCASSPGLSESYEQYFGPGTRLTVT.

The rearrangement links TRBV5-1 to TRBJ2-1, with 7 positions matching TRBD1. The junction had 6 bases not matched to a gene; V was cut back by 0 bases and J by 0 bases. Germline CDR1 reads SGHRS; CDR2 reads YFSETQ. The CDR3 loop spans 17 amino acids. The DNA for the CDR3 is TGCGCCAGCAGCTTGGATCGCACAGGGGCCTCCTACAATGAGCAGTTCTTC. It specifies CASSLDRTGASYNEQFF.

The chain recombines TRBV5-4 with TRBJ2-7, with TRBD2 matching over 10 bases. CDR1 and CDR2 (germline): SGHNT, YYREEE (reference sequence). CDR3 length: 17 amino acids. V lost 4 bases to trimming and J lost 3 bases; unmatched junction nucleotides: 13. The CDR3 loop is CASSPASGGAVGYEQYF. The CDR3 nucleotides are TGTGCCAGCAGCCCGGCCAGCGGGGGGGCTGTCGGCTACGAGCAGTACTTC.

CDR3 DNA: TGTGCCAGCAGCCAAGCCGCCGGGCCCCTAAACTACGAGCAGTACTTC. The encoded protein is CASSQAAGPLNYEQYF. The rearrangement uses TRBV11-2 and TRBJ2-7; no reliable D call. Germline-derived CDR1 and CDR2 are SGHAT and FQNNGV. The CDR3 spans 16 residues. V was trimmed by 5 bases and J by 3 bases, leaving 20 bases between them. Full variable domain (missing parts from reference TRBV11-2 and TRBJ2-7): EAGVAQSPRYKIIEKRQSVAFWCNPISGHATLYWYQQILGQGPKLLIQFQNNGVVDDSQLPKDRFSAERLKGVDSTLKIQPAKLEDSAVYLCASSQAAGPLNYEQYFGPGTRLTVT.

The chain links TRBV18 to TRBJ2-1, with TRBD2 matching 10 bases. Losses at the gene ends were 2 bases for V and 9 bases for J; bases not matched to a gene: 7. Germline assignment: CDR1 KGHSH and CDR2 LQKENI. The CDR3 contains 15 residues. The CDR3 nucleotides are TGTGCCAGCTCACCAGATGCTCCTAGCGGGGGTGAGCAGTTCTTC. This sequence encodes CASSPDAPSGGEQFF.

V is TRBV14 and J is TRBJ1-2, with a tentative D call TRBD1 (6 bases). The V and J ends lost 6 bases and 4 bases respectively, with 12 bases between them. Per germline, CDR1 SGHDN and CDR2 FVKESK. CDR3 length: 13 residues. The CDR3 nucleotides are TGTGCCAGCAGTCCCGACAGGTCCTATGGCTACACCTTC. Protein: CASSPDRSYGYTF. Combining the CDR3 with reference TRBV14 and TRBJ1-2 gives the whole variable domain EAGVTQFPSHSVIEKGQTVTLRCDPISGHDNLYWYRRVMGKEIKFLLHFVKESKQDESGMPNNRFLAERTGGTYSTLKVQPAELEDSGVYFCASSPDRSYGYTFGSGTRLTVV.

The V gene is TRBV4-1, the J gene TRBJ2-2; 7 bases are a match to TRBD2. CDR3 length: 16 amino acids. V trimming: 4 bases; J trimming: 1 base; junction bases outside the gene matches: 6. CDR1 is MGHRA and CDR2 is YSYEKL in the germline V gene. CDR3 loop: CASSRLPGGNTGELFF. The CDR3 DNA reads TGCGCCAGCAGCCGCCTTCCGGGGGGGAACACCGGGGAGCTGTTTTTT.

J is TRBJ2-5 and V is TRBV11-1, with 11 positions matching TRBD1. The germline V gene has CDR1 SGHAT and CDR2 FQDESV (reference sequence). This CDR3 region has 15 residues. V dropped 5 bases and J dropped 4; count of bases not matched to a gene: 6. CDR3 coding DNA: TGTGCCAGCAGCCCGGGACAGGGGGGCGGAGAGACCCAGTACTTC. It encodes CASSPGQGGGETQYF.

The rearrangement uses TRBV2 and TRBJ2-7; D is perhaps TRBD2 (6 bases). The CDR3 has 14 residues. V shed 6 bases and J shed 0 bases, with 12 bases lying between them. CDR1 and CDR2 (germline): SNHLY, FYNNEI. The CDR3 is CASSAGTASYEQYF. CDR3 bases: TGTGCCAGCAGCGCCGGGACTGCCTCCTACGAGCAGTACTTC.

The chain recombines TRBV28 with TRBJ2-5, with D possibly TRBD1 on 5 matching bases. The V and J ends lost 8 bases and 1 base respectively, with 11 bases between them. Germline V CDR1 and CDR2: MDHEN, SYDVKM. The CDR3 runs 13 residues. The CDR3 DNA is TGTGCCAGCGTAGGCGACAGCCAAGAGACCCAGTACTTC. Amino acids: CASVGDSQETQYF.

The chain employs TRBV5-1 and TRBJ2-3; D possibly corresponds to TRBD2 (6 bases). The CDR3 runs to 15 residues. V was trimmed by 4 bases and J by 0 bases, leaving 12 bases between them. Germline CDR1 and CDR2: SGHRS and YFSETQ. CDR3 DNA sequence: TGCGCCAGCAGCGGCCCCGGGACTAGCACAGATACGCAGTATTTT. As protein: CASSGPGTSTDTQYF.